Presented here are 3 T cell receptor beta chains from one specimen sequenced in a study of blood T cell repertoires in COVID-19. TCRdb's copy holds only in-frame clones and misses some; the assay was immunoSEQ multiplex PCR. The sample has some 120,000 clones; 87% are singletons. The specimen sequenced was peripheral blood. The receptors were gathered from a woman between 50 and 59 years old with acute or convalescent COVID-19.

This chain joins TRBV3-1 (or the pseudogene TRBV3-2) and TRBJ2-3, with 9 bases lining up with TRBD2. The CDR3 totals 16 residues. V dropped 2 bases and J dropped 10; count of bases not matched to a gene: 13. Germline lookup yields CDR1 LGHDT and CDR2 YNNKEL (reference sequence). CDR3 protein: CASSQSGSSGTEAQYF. The CDR3 bases are TGTGCCAGCAGCCAAAGCGGGTCTAGCGGGACCGAGGCGCAGTATTTT.

This rearrangement joins TRBV18 to TRBJ2-7; D is perhaps TRBD1 (5 bases). V was cut by 10 bases and J by 2 bases, with 15 bases left in between. CDR1 is KGHSH, CDR2 LQKENI, per germline. The CDR3 sequence is 13 residues long. CDR3 loop: CATKQELTYEQYF. The DNA for the CDR3 is TGTGCCACCAAACAGGAGTTAACCTACGAGCAGTACTTC.

The chain is built from TRBV18 and TRBJ2-1, with D possibly TRBD2 on 5 matching bases. Per the germline V gene, CDR1 is KGHSH and CDR2 is LQKENI. Trimming removed 3 bases from V and 8 bases from J, with 8 bases in between. The CDR3 contains 12 residues. CDR3 amino acids: CASSPSSYEQFF. The CDR3 DNA reads TGTGCCAGCTCACCTTCTAGCTATGAGCAGTTCTTC.